The clone carrying this T cell receptor (beta chain) occurred a few times. Its matching antigen is unknown. Carried by the TCR beta cDNA libraries were unique molecular identifiers. Roughly 500,000 cDNA molecules came from 1 to 10 million T cells. TCRdb re-called the PCR reads with MiXCR, one entry per CDR3 protein. The sample yields 170,000 or so distinct CDR3 sequences, 30% seen once. The germline gives CDR1 MDHEN, CDR2 SYDVKM. The CDR3 extends over 14 amino acids. V was pared by 3 bases and J by 3 bases, with 12 bases between. The data belong to a study of post-analysis software for immune sequencing data. Whole-study results and caveats: Comparison of patients with controls showed four or five TRBV segments more frequent in patients, TRBV5-6, TRBV5-1 and TRBV20-1 among them. The study found significantly lower normalized Chao1 diversity in multiple sclerosis patients than in controls. Strong co-clustering by F measure was evident for samples that had been prepared in the same batch.

The TCR sequence derives from a girl aged 10 to 17 with multiple sclerosis. The chain recombines TRBV28 with TRBJ2-7; no firm D call. Sample: blood. Here the CDR3 reads CASSLGDIGYEQYF. As DNA, the CDR3 is TGTGCCAGCAGTTTGGGCGACATCGGCTACGAGCAGTACTTC. Supplemented by reference TRBV28 and TRBJ2-7, the full variable domain reads DVKVTQSSRYLVKRTGEKVFLECVQDMDHENMFWYRQDPGLGLRLIYFSYDVKMKEKGDIPEGYSVSREKKERFSLILESASTNQTSMYLCASSLGDIGYEQYFGPGTRLTVT.